A single sample gave rise to the 20 T cell receptor beta chains below, sequenced in a study of CD8+ T cells in alopecia areata. RNA was extracted and reverse transcribed into cDNA as the sequencing template. Assay used: immunoSEQ multiplex PCR; TCRdb lists only in-frame clones, some missing. The data hold roughly 120,000 clones, with roughly two fifths observed a single time. The sequenced sample consisted of CD4+ T cells sorted from blood. Receptors originate from a human donor with alopecia areata.

This clone was counted a few times. The rearrangement links TRBV7-6 to TRBJ2-7, with TRBD1 as a possible D gene (5 bases). The germline V gene encodes CDR1 SGHVS and CDR2 FNYEAQ. Trimming removed 6 bases from V and 6 bases from J, with 15 bases in between. The CDR3 contains 13 residues. This CDR3 reads CASSAGKGLEQYF. The CDR3 DNA sequence: TGTGCCAGCAGTGCAGGCAAGGGGCTCGAGCAGTACTTC.

V is TRBV7-2 and J is TRBJ2-1; TRBD2 aligns across 8 bases. The ends lost 5 bases at V and 7 bases at J; junction bases unmatched: 10. The V gene's germline CDR1 is SGHTA and CDR2 FQGNSA. The CDR3 loop spans 15 amino acids. The CDR3 nucleotides read TGTGCCAGCAGCGCGCAGGCGGGAGGTGGGAATGAGCAGTTCTTC. It encodes CASSAQAGGGNEQFF.

The V and J genes are TRBV14 and TRBJ1-6; D call uncertain. Per germline, CDR1 SGHDN and CDR2 FVKESK. Trimming took off 0 bases at V and 0 bases at J, with 9 bases between the two ends. The CDR3 runs 17 residues. CDR3 region: CASSQDWQSSYNSPLHF. The CDR3 region has the DNA TGTGCCAGCAGCCAAGATTGGCAGAGCTCCTATAATTCACCCCTCCACTTT.

This clone was seen a single time. The chain carries TRBV4-1 and TRBJ2-1; D gene uncertain. This CDR3 spans 15 amino acids. Trimming cost V 4 bases and J 6 bases, with 16 bases left between them. Germline CDR1 MGHRA, CDR2 YSYEKL. The CDR3 spells CASSPLRDAFNEQFF. The CDR3 DNA is TGCGCCAGCAGCCCCCTTCGAGACGCATTCAATGAGCAGTTCTTC.

This chain uses TRBV9 with TRBJ2-3; no clear D gene. This CDR3 region has 11 residues. Trimming removed 0 bases at V and 7 bases at J, with 3 bases between. Germline assignment: CDR1 SGDLS and CDR2 YYNGEE. CDR3 in DNA: TGTGCCAGCAGCGTAGACAATACGCAGTATTTT. Translated: CASSVDNTQYF.

This clone was counted a few times. This chain uses TRBV25-1 with TRBJ2-3; D unresolved. The CDR3 has 13 amino acids. V was clipped by 6 bases and J by 0 bases, with 7 bases between them. Per the germline V gene, CDR1 is MGHDK and CDR2 is SYGVNS. The CDR3, as DNA: TGTGCCAGCAGCAAAGCGAGCACAGATACGCAGTATTTT. Its protein is CASSKASTDTQYF.

The rearrangement joins TRBV29-1 to TRBJ1-1; 7 nucleotides agree with TRBD1. Germline trimming cut 3 bases from V and 7 bases from J; bases unmatched to any gene: 8. In germline, CDR1 is SQVTM, CDR2 ANQGSEA. The CDR3 totals 13 residues. CDR3 nucleotides: TGCAGCGTTGACATGACAGGGTACGGTGAAGCTTTCTTT. Amino acid sequence: CSVDMTGYGEAFF.

The rearrangement joins TRBV29-1 to TRBJ1-1; no firm D call. This CDR3 has 12 amino acids. The V and J ends lost 2 bases and 3 bases respectively, with 7 bases between them. Germline V lookup: CDR1 SQVTM, CDR2 ANQGSEA. CDR3 bases: TGCAGCGTTGAAAGTGGATACACTGAAGCTTTCTTT. Protein: CSVESGYTEAFF.

This clone has only a few counts. V and J are TRBV28 and TRBJ2-6, with D perhaps TRBD1 (5 bases). The CDR3 is 15 residues long. Germline V gives CDR1 MDHEN, CDR2 SYDVKM. The V end was cut by 7 bases, the J end by 4 bases, with 14 bases between. CDR3 coding DNA: TGTGCCAGCACCCGCAGCCAGGGCGGGGCCAACGTCCTGACTTTC. This translates into CASTRSQGGANVLTF.

V usage is TRBV5-1 and J usage is TRBJ2-3, with D perhaps TRBD2 (6 bases). Trimming removed 3 bases from V and 3 bases from J, with 14 bases in between. CDR3 length equals 15 residues. Germline CDR1 is SGHRS and CDR2 is YFSETQ. CDR3 nucleotide sequence: TGCGCCAGCAGCTACCATAGCGGTGAAACAGATACGCAGTATTTT. This encodes CASSYHSGETDTQYF.

The chain's CDR3 is CSSLEGQFTDTQYF. The DNA for the CDR3 is TGCAGCTCCTTGGAGGGACAGTTCACAGATACGCAGTATTTT. The rearrangement links TRBV29-1 to TRBJ2-3; tentative D call: TRBD1 (7 bases). Trimming took 8 bases from V and 2 from J, leaving 17 bases between them. Germline V lookup: CDR1 SQVTM, CDR2 ANQGSEA. The CDR3 has 14 residues.

This clone was detected once. The chain employs TRBV30 and TRBJ1-1; D is uncertain. The CDR3 is 14 residues long. Trimming cost V 3 bases and J 1 base, with 12 bases left between them. CDR1 and CDR2 (germline): GTSNPN, SVGIG (reference sequence). This CDR3 is CAWRVGTPNTEAFF. CDR3 nucleotides: TGTGCCTGGAGAGTTGGTACGCCGAACACTGAAGCTTTCTTT.

The chain carries TRBV2 and TRBJ1-6, with 7 bases fitting TRBD1. CDR3 length equals 14 residues. CDR1 SNHLY and CDR2 FYNNEI come from the germline V gene. J gave up 9 bases and V 5 bases, and 7 bases lay outside the gene matches. CDR3 bases: TGTGCCAGCAGTAGACAGGGACGCCTTTCACCCCTCCACTTT. It encodes CASSRQGRLSPLHF.

The rearrangement links TRBV7-9 to TRBJ1-1; 7 nucleotides line up with TRBD1. V shed 5 bases and J 3 bases; nucleotides not matched to a gene: 3. This CDR3 has 13 residues. Germline V lookup: CDR1 SEHNR, CDR2 FQNEAQ (reference sequence). CDR3 bases: TGTGCCAGCAGCCTCACAGGGGACACTGAAGCTTTCTTT. This gives the protein CASSLTGDTEAFF. Combining the CDR3 with reference TRBV7-9 and TRBJ1-1 gives the whole variable domain DTGVSQNPRHKITKRGQNVTFRCDPISEHNRLYWYRQTLGQGPEFLTYFQNEAQLEKSRLLSDRFSAERPKGSFSTLEIQRTEQGDSAMYLCASSLTGDTEAFFGQGTRLTVV.

CDR3 sequence: CASSQEKTALMNTEAFF. The CDR3 DNA sequence: TGTGCCAGCAGCCAAGAAAAGACAGCTCTGATGAACACTGAAGCTTTCTTT. The chain employs TRBV14 and TRBJ1-1; weak D call: TRBD1 (5 bases). V was trimmed by 0 bases and J by 0 bases, leaving 14 bases between them. There are 17 residues in the CDR3. CDR1 is SGHDN, CDR2 FVKESK, per germline.

The J gene is TRBJ1-1, the V gene TRBV29-1, with D tentatively TRBD1 (5 bases). CDR1 and CDR2 from the germline V gene are SQVTM and ANQGSEA. The ends were cut back, 8 bases at V and 4 bases at J, with 14 bases in the middle. The CDR3 length is 12 residues. The DNA for the CDR3 is TGCAGCTCTCTGGGGGACGGCACTGAAGCTTTCTTT. It encodes CSSLGDGTEAFF.

The genes are TRBV28 and TRBJ2-5; 7 bases fit TRBD2. In germline, CDR1 is MDHEN, CDR2 SYDVKM. The CDR3 sequence is 14 residues long. V lost 6 bases to trimming and J lost 2 bases; unmatched junction nucleotides: 6. The CDR3 DNA reads TGTGCCAGCAGCCTGGGGGGGGTACAAGAGACCCAGTACTTC. Protein: CASSLGGVQETQYF.

The chain links TRBV5-1 to TRBJ2-3, with D possibly being TRBD1 (5 bases). Germline CDR1 and CDR2: SGHRS and YFSETQ. The length of the CDR3 is 13 residues. Between the trimmed V and J ends, which lost 4 bases and 1 base, there was a span of 7 bases. The DNA of the CDR3 is TGCGCCAGCAGCGAAGGGGGCACAGATACGCAGTATTTT. The encoded protein is CASSEGGTDTQYF. The whole variable domain, filled in from reference TRBV5-1 and TRBJ2-3, reads KAGVTQTPRYLIKTRGQQVTLSCSPISGHRSVSWYQQTPGQGLQFLFEYFSETQRNKGNFPGRFSGRQFSNSRSEMNVSTLELGDSALYLCASSEGGTDTQYFGPGTRLTVL.

There are a few counts of this clone. The chain is built from TRBV2 and TRBJ1-2, with a possible D match to TRBD1 (6 bases). The CDR3 contains 14 residues. Per germline, CDR1 SNHLY and CDR2 FYNNEI. The V gene lost 6 bases and the J gene lost 8 bases, with 19 bases spanning the gap. As DNA, the CDR3 is TGTGCCAGCAGCGTCGGGGGCGCCCCCAGGGGCTACACCTTC. It codes for CASSVGGAPRGYTF.

The J gene is TRBJ2-3, the V gene TRBV7-2; TRBD1 might be the D (5 bases). V lost 7 bases and J 1 base, leaving 12 bases between the germline ends. Germline CDR1 SGHTA, CDR2 FQGNSA. This CDR3 region has 14 residues. CDR3 nucleotides: TGTGCCAGCAAAAGGGGTACGGGCACAGATACGCAGTATTTT. As protein: CASKRGTGTDTQYF.